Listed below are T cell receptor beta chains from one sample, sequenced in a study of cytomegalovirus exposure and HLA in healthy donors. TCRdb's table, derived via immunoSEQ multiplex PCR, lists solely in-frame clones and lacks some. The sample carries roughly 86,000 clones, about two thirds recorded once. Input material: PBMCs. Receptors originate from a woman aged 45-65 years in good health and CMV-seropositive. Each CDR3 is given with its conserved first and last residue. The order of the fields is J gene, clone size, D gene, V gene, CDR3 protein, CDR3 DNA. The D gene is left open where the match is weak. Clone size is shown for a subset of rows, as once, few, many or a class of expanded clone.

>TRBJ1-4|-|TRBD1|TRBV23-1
CASSQGQVREKLFF
TGCGCCAGCAGTCAGGGACAGGTTAGAGAAAAACTGTTTTTT
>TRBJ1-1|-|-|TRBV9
CASSPQVNTEAFF
TGTGCCAGCAGCCCCCAGGTGAACACTGAAGCTTTCTTT
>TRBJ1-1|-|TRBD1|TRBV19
CASSIQGALSEAFF
TGTGCCAGTAGTATCCAGGGGGCACTTTCTGAAGCTTTCTTT
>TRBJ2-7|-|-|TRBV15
CATSPQTGAGAIYEQYF
TGTGCCACCAGCCCCCAGACTGGAGCAGGGGCAATCTACGAGCAGTACTTC
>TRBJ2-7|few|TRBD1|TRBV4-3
CASSQVWGQGTGRFYEQYF
TGCGCCAGCAGCCAAGTGTGGGGGCAAGGGACAGGGCGGTTCTACGAGCAGTACTTC
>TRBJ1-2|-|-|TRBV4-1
CASSPTTEANYGYTF
TGCGCCAGCAGCCCCACGACAGAGGCTAACTATGGCTACACCTTC
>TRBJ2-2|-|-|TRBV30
CAWSPSARDTGELFF
TGTGCCTGGAGTCCCTCTGCGCGGGATACCGGGGAGCTGTTTTTT
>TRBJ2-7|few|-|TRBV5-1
CASSIDTYEQYF
TGCGCCAGCAGCATCGACACCTACGAGCAGTACTTC
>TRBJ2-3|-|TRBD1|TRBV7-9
CASSFSGQRQYF
TGTGCCAGCAGCTTCTCGGGACAGAGACAGTATTTT
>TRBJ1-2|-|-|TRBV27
CASSLAPGDYGYTF
TGTGCCAGCAGTTTAGCTCCCGGGGACTATGGCTACACCTTC
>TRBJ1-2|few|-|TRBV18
CASSPLLREQGYTF
TGTGCCAGCTCACCCCTACTCCGGGAACAAGGCTACACCTTC
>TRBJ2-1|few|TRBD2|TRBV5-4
CASSFERGDLNEQFF
TGTGCCAGCAGCTTCGAGCGGGGCGACTTAAATGAGCAGTTCTTC
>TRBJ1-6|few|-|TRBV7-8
CASSLRGNSPLHF
TGTGCCAGCAGCTTAAGGGGTAATTCACCCCTCCACTTT
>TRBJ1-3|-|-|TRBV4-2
CASSQDPGSGNTIYF
TGTGCCAGCAGCCAAGACCCGGGCTCTGGAAACACCATATATTTT
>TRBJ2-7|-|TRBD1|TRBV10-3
CAISDSTGGGDEQYF
TGTGCCATCAGCGACTCTACAGGGGGTGGGGACGAGCAGTACTTC
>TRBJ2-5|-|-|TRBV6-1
CASSEGQVQETQYF
TGTGCCAGCAGTGAAGGACAAGTCCAAGAGACCCAGTACTTC
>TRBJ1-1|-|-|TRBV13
CASGGPDRPTEAFF
TGTGCCAGCGGAGGCCCGGACAGACCCACTGAAGCTTTCTTT
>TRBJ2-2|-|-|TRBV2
CASSDWGSGNTGELFF
TGTGCCAGCAGTGATTGGGGCTCAGGGAACACCGGGGAGCTGTTTTTT
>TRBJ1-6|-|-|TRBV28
CASSSGGRGHNSPLHF
TGTGCCAGCAGCTCCGGGGGGCGGGGACATAATTCACCCCTCCACTTT
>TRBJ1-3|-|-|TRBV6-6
CASSYLDSSGNTIYF
TGTGCCAGCAGTTACCTGGACAGCTCTGGAAACACCATATATTTT
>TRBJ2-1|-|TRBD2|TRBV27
CASSLPSSGGYNEQFF
TGTGCCAGCAGTCTACCCTCTAGCGGGGGGTACAATGAGCAGTTCTTC
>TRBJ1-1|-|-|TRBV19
CASSITTMNTEAFF
TGTGCCAGTAGTATCACTACCATGAACACTGAAGCTTTCTTT
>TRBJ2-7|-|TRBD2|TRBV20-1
CSAPGTSEQYF
TGCAGTGCCCCCGGGACTAGCGAGCAGTACTTC
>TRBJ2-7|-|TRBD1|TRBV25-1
CASSLQGAYEQYF
TGTGCCAGCAGTCTTCAGGGGGCCTACGAGCAGTACTTC
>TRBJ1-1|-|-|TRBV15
CATSRAKTGNTEAFF
TGTGCCACCAGCAGAGCGAAGACAGGGAACACTGAAGCTTTCTTT
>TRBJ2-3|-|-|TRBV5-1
CASRLDYNTDTQYF
TGCGCCAGCAGACTAGACTACAACACAGATACGCAGTATTTT
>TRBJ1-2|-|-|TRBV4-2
CASSQNIAGYGYTF
TGTGCCAGCAGCCAAAATATTGCGGGCTATGGCTACACCTTC
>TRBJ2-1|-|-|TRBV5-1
CASSLALGGVDEQFF
TGCGCCAGCAGCTTGGCCTTGGGCGGGGTTGATGAGCAGTTCTTC
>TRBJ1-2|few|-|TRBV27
CASSSGNYGYTF
TGTGCCAGCAGTTCCGGGAATTATGGCTACACCTTC
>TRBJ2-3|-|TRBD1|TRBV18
CASSPGTGGVTDTQYF
TGTGCCAGCTCACCGGGGACAGGGGGCGTCACAGATACGCAGTATTTT
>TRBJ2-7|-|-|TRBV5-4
CASSLGADTYEQYF
TGTGCCAGCAGCTTGGGGGCAGACACCTACGAGCAGTACTTC
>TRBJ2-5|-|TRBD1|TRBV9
CASSVGTGAETQYF
TGTGCCAGCAGCGTAGGGACAGGGGCAGAGACCCAGTACTTC
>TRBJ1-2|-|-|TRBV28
CASTNRNRVFNYGYTF
TGTGCCAGCACAAATAGAAACAGGGTCTTTAACTATGGCTACACCTTC
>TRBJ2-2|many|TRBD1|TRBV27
CASTLLPGQGTPGELFF
TGTGCCAGCACCCTATTGCCGGGACAGGGGACCCCCGGGGAGCTGTTTTTT
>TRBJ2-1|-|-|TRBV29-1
CSVGLGSHGNEQFF
TGCAGCGTTGGGCTGGGCAGCCACGGCAATGAGCAGTTCTTC
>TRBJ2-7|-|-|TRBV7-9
CASSLMGSHSYEQYF
TGTGCCAGCAGCTTAATGGGCAGTCACTCCTACGAGCAGTACTTC
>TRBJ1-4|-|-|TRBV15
CATSSNLRGAEEKLFF
TGTGCCACCAGCAGTAACCTTAGGGGCGCGGAGGAAAAACTGTTTTTT
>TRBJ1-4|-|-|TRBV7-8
CASSLAGGTNEKLFF
TGTGCCAGCAGCTTAGCGGGGGGAACTAATGAAAAACTGTTTTTT
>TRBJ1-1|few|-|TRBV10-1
CASSESGGNTEAFF
TGCGCCAGCAGTGAAAGCGGGGGGAACACTGAAGCTTTCTTT
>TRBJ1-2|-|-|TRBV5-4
CASSIREGGYTF
TGTGCCAGCAGCATCCGGGAGGGGGGCTACACCTTC
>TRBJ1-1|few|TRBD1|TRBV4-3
CASSHSTGDTEAFF
TGCGCCAGCAGCCACTCGACAGGGGACACTGAAGCTTTCTTT
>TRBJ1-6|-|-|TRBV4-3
CASSQDWGDQNSPLHF
TGCGCCAGCAGCCAAGATTGGGGGGACCAAAATTCACCCCTCCACTTT
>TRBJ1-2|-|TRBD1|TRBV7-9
CSSSLTGVRGYGYTF
TGTTCCAGCAGCCTGACAGGGGTAAGAGGCTATGGCTACACCTTC
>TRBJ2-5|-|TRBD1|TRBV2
CASNDRGETQYF
TGTGCCAGCAACGACAGGGGGGAGACCCAGTACTTC
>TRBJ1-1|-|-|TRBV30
CAWLEMTENTEAFF
TGTGCCTGGCTAGAAATGACGGAGAACACTGAAGCTTTCTTT